A single sample is the source of the 24 T cell receptor beta chains below, sequenced in a study of PD-1 blockade in classical Hodgkin lymphoma. Each patient's relapse followed autologous stem cell transplantation, and brentuximab vedotin exposure varied. Sequencing used immunoSEQ multiplex PCR; TCRdb keeps in-frame clones, though not all of them. The table lists around 100,000 clones, about 89% of them singletons. Sequenced material: peripheral blood mononuclear cells (PBMCs), taken before the second cycle of nivolumab. The receptors come from a human donor with classical Hodgkin lymphoma.

The V and J genes are TRBV15 and TRBJ2-5; 7 nucleotides line up with TRBD1. This CDR3 comprises 15 residues. The junction had 9 bases not matched to a gene; V was cut back by 3 bases and J by 5 bases. Per the germline V gene, CDR1 is LNHNV and CDR2 is YYDKDF (reference sequence). DNA for the CDR3: TGTGCCACCAGCAGGCAATTGACAGGGTCGGAGACCCAGTACTTC. The encoded protein is CATSRQLTGSETQYF.

Written as DNA, the CDR3 is TGTGCCAGCAGCTTAGGGAGCAGGGCCCACGAGCAGTACTTC. This gives the protein CASSLGSRAHEQYF. The genes are TRBV7-2 and TRBJ2-7; D is possibly TRBD1 (5 bases). This CDR3 contains 14 residues. V lost 1 base and J 5 bases, leaving 12 bases between the germline ends. CDR1 and CDR2 (germline): SGHTA, FQGNSA.

The V call is TRBV6-5, the J call TRBJ2-1; 8 positions match TRBD1. With V trimmed by 2 bases and J by 1 base, 4 bases remained unmatched. The length of the CDR3 is 16 residues. CDR1 is MNHEY and CDR2 is SVGAGI in the germline V gene. CDR3 nucleotides: TGTGCCAGCAGTTACAGGACAGGGAGGTCCTACAATGAGCAGTTCTTC. Its protein product is CASSYRTGRSYNEQFF.

The chain links TRBV30 to TRBJ1-3; 10 bases align to TRBD1. The CDR3 is 16 residues long. The germline CDR1 and CDR2 sequences are GTSNPN and SVGIG (reference sequence). V lost 1 base to trimming and J lost 0 bases; unmatched junction nucleotides: 3. DNA for the CDR3: TGTGCCTGGAGTGGGAGGACAGGGGGCTCTGGAAACACCATATATTTT. This encodes CAWSGRTGGSGNTIYF.

The CDR3 DNA is TGTGCCAGCAGATCGGGACAGTTGGCATTCTACGAGCAGTACTTC. This translates into CASRSGQLAFYEQYF. The V call is TRBV6-5, the J call TRBJ2-7; 7 nucleotides agree with TRBD1. The J segment lost 3 bases and the V segment lost 6 bases, leaving 11 bases of the junction unmatched. Per the germline V gene, CDR1 is MNHEY and CDR2 is SVGAGI. This CDR3 contains 15 residues.

This clone has just one count. The chain is built from TRBV6-5 and TRBJ1-6; no clear D gene. CDR3 length equals 14 residues. Per the germline V gene, CDR1 is MNHEY and CDR2 is SVGAGI. Trimming took off 8 bases at V and 8 bases at J, with 16 bases between the two ends. The CDR3 DNA is TGTGCCAGCGAGGTCCTCTCGGCCCATTCACCCCTCCACTTT. Encoded protein: CASEVLSAHSPLHF.

V gene TRBV9 combines with J gene TRBJ1-2, with D tentatively TRBD1 (5 bases). The CDR3 runs to 14 residues. CDR1 is SGDLS, CDR2 YYNGEE, per germline. V was cut by 2 bases and J by 0 bases, with 8 bases left in between. The CDR3 here is CASSVGGPNYGYTF. DNA for the CDR3: TGTGCCAGCAGCGTGGGGGGACCTAACTATGGCTACACCTTC.

In DNA, the CDR3 is TGTGCCAGCAGCCCCGTAGACAGGGAGGTTTATGGCTACACCTTC. Encoded protein: CASSPVDREVYGYTF. The rearrangement links TRBV5-5 to TRBJ1-2; TRBD1 matches at 7 bases. V dropped 4 bases and J dropped 5; count of bases not matched to a gene: 11. Germline CDR1 reads SGHKS; CDR2 reads YYEKEE (reference sequence). This CDR3 comprises 15 residues.

As DNA, the CDR3 is TGTGCCTGGAGTGGGGAAAGGGGGAGGCTCGATGAAAAACTGTTTTTT. Protein sequence: CAWSGERGRLDEKLFF. The chain recombines TRBV30 with TRBJ1-4; a weak D match, TRBD1 (6 bases). V lost 1 base to trimming and J lost 6 bases, with 18 bases between them. CDR1 and CDR2 (germline): GTSNPN, SVGIG (reference sequence). CDR3 length: 16 residues.

This clone was counted a few times. The CDR3 bases are TGTGCCAGCAGCAAATCGACAGACCCTAACTATGGCTACACCTTC. It is translated as CASSKSTDPNYGYTF. This chain uses TRBV21-1 with TRBJ1-2; the DNA was not compared with TRBD1, the D call given in the table. TRBV21-1 is designated a pseudogene. This CDR3 is built from 15 residues.

A few counts support this clone. This chain uses TRBV7-5 with TRBJ2-5; the D call TRBD2 from the table was never checked on the DNA. TRBV7-5 is annotated as a pseudogene. The CDR3 is 15 amino acids. This CDR3 is CARNLAGLMQETQYF. CDR3 coding DNA: TGTGCCAGAAATCTAGCGGGATTAATGCAAGAGACCCAGTACTTC.

This chain joins TRBV6-1 and TRBJ2-5; the D gene is possibly TRBD2 (6 bases). The DNA end is a closer match to TRBJ2-7, so the J assignment may be wrong. Germline lookup yields CDR1 MNHNS and CDR2 SASEGT. The CDR3 is 15 amino acids. CDR3 loop: CASTKLAGPLYEQYF. The CDR3 region has the DNA TGTGCCAGCACCAAATTGGCGGGACCCCTCTACGAGCAGTACTTC.

The CDR3 region is CASSMGLAGGDTQYF. DNA for the CDR3: TGTGCCAGCAGCATGGGACTAGCGGGGGGAGATACGCAGTATTTT. The chain couples TRBV7-2 to TRBJ2-3, with TRBD2 matching over 15 bases. CDR1 is SGHTA and CDR2 is FQGNSA in the germline V gene. This CDR3 region has 15 residues. V lost 5 bases, J lost 5 bases, and 2 bases stayed unmatched.

This chain connects TRBV19 to TRBJ1-1, with a possible D match to TRBD1 (6 bases). The ends were cut back, 7 bases at V and 4 bases at J, with 19 bases in the middle. The CDR3 sequence is 15 residues long. Germline V gene lookup returns CDR1 LNHDA and CDR2 SQIVND (reference sequence). DNA for the CDR3: TGTGCCAGTATCGGCACAGGGACGGGGATCACTGAAGCTTTCTTT. This translates into CASIGTGTGITEAFF. Supplemented by reference TRBV19 and TRBJ1-1, the full variable domain reads DGGITQSPKYLFRKEGQNVTLSCEQNLNHDAMYWYRQDPGQGLRLIYYSQIVNDFQKGDIAEGYSVSREKKESFPLTVTSAQKNPTAFYLCASIGTGTGITEAFFGQGTRLTVV.

This clone was recorded only once. The genes are TRBV2 and TRBJ1-2; D may be TRBD1 (6 bases). The V gene lost 8 bases and the J gene lost 4 bases, with 20 bases spanning the gap. CDR1 is SNHLY and CDR2 is FYNNEI in the germline V gene. The CDR3 is made up of 15 amino acids. The CDR3 DNA reads TGTGCCAGCCTCCTAGCCGGGGGCGGTGCCTATGGCTACACCTTC. Encoded protein: CASLLAGGGAYGYTF.

V gene TRBV6-5 combines with J gene TRBJ1-4; 7 bases are shared with TRBD1. V was clipped by 10 bases and J by 5 bases; unmatched bases: 13. The CDR3 runs to 15 residues. Germline-derived CDR1 and CDR2 are MNHEY and SVGAGI. The CDR3 reads CATNTFRGRNEKLFF. CDR3 coding DNA: TGTGCCACCAACACTTTCAGGGGGAGAAATGAAAAACTGTTTTTT.

The rearrangement uses TRBV25-1 and TRBJ1-2; the D gene is possibly TRBD1 (5 bases). Germline V gene lookup returns CDR1 MGHDK and CDR2 SYGVNS. V shed 4 bases and J shed 4 bases, with 7 bases lying between them. The CDR3 totals 12 residues. CDR3 nucleotide sequence: TGTGCCAGCAGTGGGGGCAGCTATGGCTACACCTTC. Its protein product is CASSGGSYGYTF.

This rearrangement joins TRBV29-1 to TRBJ2-7, with D possibly being TRBD1 or TRBD2 (5 bases each). V was clipped by 0 bases and J by 0 bases, with 12 bases between them. The CDR3 contains 15 residues. Germline lookup yields CDR1 SQVTM and CDR2 ANQGSEA. CDR3 loop: CSVEDEKGSSYEQYF. The CDR3 DNA is TGCAGCGTTGAAGATGAAAAGGGGAGCTCCTACGAGCAGTACTTC.

The chain recombines TRBV28 with TRBJ2-3, with 9 positions matching TRBD1. CDR3 length: 16 amino acids. Trimming removed 8 bases from V and 2 bases from J; junction bases left unmatched: 11. In germline, CDR1 is MDHEN, CDR2 SYDVKM. This chain's CDR3 is CASEFSGQGYTDTQYF. The DNA of the CDR3 is TGTGCCAGCGAGTTTTCGGGACAGGGCTACACAGATACGCAGTATTTT.

Notes on this clone: Other DNA sequences in this sample translate to the same CDR3. The V call is TRBV7-2, the J call TRBJ2-7; 7 bases are a match to TRBD1. CDR3 length: 14 amino acids. Trimming cost V 3 bases and J 2 bases; bases outside gene matches: 4. Germline CDR1 SGHTA, CDR2 FQGNSA. The CDR3 nucleotides are TGTGCCAGCAGCTTTGGGACAGCGACCTACGAGCAGTACTTC. This codes for CASSFGTATYEQYF.

J is TRBJ2-3 and V is TRBV9; D remains unclear. The CDR3 is 14 residues long. The V gene lost 3 bases and the J gene lost 2 bases, with 10 bases spanning the gap. Per germline, CDR1 SGDLS and CDR2 YYNGEE. The CDR3 spells CASSATPDTDTQYF. The CDR3 DNA reads as TGTGCCAGCAGCGCCACCCCGGACACAGATACGCAGTATTTT.

The chain employs TRBV10-3 and TRBJ1-6; perhaps TRBD1 as D (5 bases). V was cut by 0 bases and J by 9 bases, with 15 bases left in between. The germline gives CDR1 ENHRY, CDR2 SYGVKD. CDR3 size: 16 residues. The CDR3 loop is CAISESTAGGGSPLHF. The DNA for the CDR3 is TGTGCCATCAGTGAGTCCACGGCCGGGGGAGGTTCACCCCTCCACTTT.

The chain has TRBV5-1 and TRBJ2-2; 7 bases are shared with TRBD2. Germline assignment: CDR1 SGHRS and CDR2 YFSETQ. The ends lost 3 bases at V and 4 bases at J; junction bases unmatched: 6. The CDR3 sequence is 15 residues long. CDR3 sequence reads: CASSSQRDPTGELFF. In DNA, the CDR3 is TGCGCCAGCAGCTCGCAGCGGGACCCCACCGGGGAGCTGTTTTTT.

The J gene is TRBJ2-1, the V gene TRBV10-3, with D possibly being TRBD2 (6 bases). This CDR3 is built from 15 residues. Germline-derived CDR1 and CDR2 are ENHRY and SYGVKD. Trimming took 5 bases from V and 4 from J, leaving 15 bases between them. CDR3 DNA: TGTGCCATCAGTCACCGGGGGTCCACTTACAATGAGCAGTTCTTC. Its protein product is CAISHRGSTYNEQFF.